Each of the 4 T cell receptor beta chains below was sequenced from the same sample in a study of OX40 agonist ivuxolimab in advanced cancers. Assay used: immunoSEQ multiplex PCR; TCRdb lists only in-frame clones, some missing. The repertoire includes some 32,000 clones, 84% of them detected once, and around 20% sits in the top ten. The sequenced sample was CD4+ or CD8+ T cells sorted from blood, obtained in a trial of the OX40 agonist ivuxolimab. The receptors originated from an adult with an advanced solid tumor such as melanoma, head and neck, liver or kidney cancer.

CDR3 coding DNA: TGTGCCAGCAGCGGGACAGGGAATCAGCCCCAGCATTTT. Translated: CASSGTGNQPQHF. This chain connects TRBV7-8 to TRBJ1-5; 9 bases map to TRBD1. The germline V gene encodes CDR1 SGHVS and CDR2 FQNEAQ. V trimming: 5 bases; J trimming: 4 bases; junction bases outside the gene matches: 0. The CDR3 runs 13 residues.

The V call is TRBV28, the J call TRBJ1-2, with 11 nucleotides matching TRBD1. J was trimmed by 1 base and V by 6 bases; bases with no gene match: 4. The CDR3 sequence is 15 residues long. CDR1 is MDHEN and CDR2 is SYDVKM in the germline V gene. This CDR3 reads CASSRTGGGNYGYTF. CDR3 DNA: TGTGCCAGCAGCAGGACAGGGGGCGGTAACTATGGCTACACCTTC.

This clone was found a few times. The DNA of the CDR3 is TGTGCCAGCAGCTTGGCAAATCAGCCCCAGCATTTT. This encodes CASSLANQPQHF. V and J are TRBV5-6 and TRBJ1-5; no reliable D call. From germline, CDR1 is SGHDT and CDR2 YYEEEE. The length of the CDR3 is 12 residues. The V and J ends lost 0 bases and 4 bases respectively, with 2 bases between them.

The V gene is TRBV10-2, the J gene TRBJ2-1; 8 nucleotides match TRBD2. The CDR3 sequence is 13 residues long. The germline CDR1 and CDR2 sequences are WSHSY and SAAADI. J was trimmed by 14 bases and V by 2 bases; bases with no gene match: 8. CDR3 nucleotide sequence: TGCGCCAGCAGTGAGGTTCAGGAGCGGGAGAAGTTCTTC. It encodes CASSEVQEREKFF.